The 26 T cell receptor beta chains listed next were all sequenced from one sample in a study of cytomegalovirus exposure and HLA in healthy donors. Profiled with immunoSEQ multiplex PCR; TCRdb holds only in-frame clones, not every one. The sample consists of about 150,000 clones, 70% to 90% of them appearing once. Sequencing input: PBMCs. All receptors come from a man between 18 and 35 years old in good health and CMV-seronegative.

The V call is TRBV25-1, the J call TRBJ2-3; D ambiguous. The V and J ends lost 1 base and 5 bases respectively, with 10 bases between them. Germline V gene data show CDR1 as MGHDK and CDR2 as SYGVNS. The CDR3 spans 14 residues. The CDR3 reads CASSEFTLVDTQYF. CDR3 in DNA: TGTGCCAGCAGTGAATTCACTTTAGTAGATACGCAGTATTTT.

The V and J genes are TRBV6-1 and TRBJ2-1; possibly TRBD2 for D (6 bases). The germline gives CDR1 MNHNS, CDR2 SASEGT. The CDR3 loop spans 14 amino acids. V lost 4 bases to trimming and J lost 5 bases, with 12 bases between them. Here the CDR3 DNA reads TGTGCCAGCAGTGGGCTTGGACTAAACAATGAGCAGTTCTTC. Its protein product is CASSGLGLNNEQFF.

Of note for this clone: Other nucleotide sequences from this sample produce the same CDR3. DNA of the CDR3: TGTGCCAGCAGGGGACAGGGCAATCAGCCCCAGCATTTT. It codes for CASRGQGNQPQHF. The chain has TRBV6-5 and TRBJ1-5, with TRBD1 identical over 8 bases. Germline V CDR1 and CDR2: MNHEY, SVGAGI. The length of the CDR3 is 13 residues. With V trimmed by 6 bases and J by 2 bases, 0 bases remained unmatched.

CDR3 DNA: TGTGCCAGCAGTTTATGGGGTAGCGGCAGCACAGATACGCAGTATTTT. As protein: CASSLWGSGSTDTQYF. The chain uses TRBV28 and TRBJ2-3, with D perhaps matching TRBD2 (6 bases). The CDR3 runs to 16 residues. The V and J ends lost 0 bases and 0 bases respectively, with 10 bases between them. Germline V gene lookup returns CDR1 MDHEN and CDR2 SYDVKM.

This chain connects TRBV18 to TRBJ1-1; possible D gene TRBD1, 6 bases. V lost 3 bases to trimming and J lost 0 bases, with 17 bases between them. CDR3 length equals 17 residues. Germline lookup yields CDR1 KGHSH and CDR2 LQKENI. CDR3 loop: CASSPYGGGDMNTEAFF. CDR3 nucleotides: TGTGCCAGCTCACCCTATGGAGGGGGGGACATGAACACTGAAGCTTTCTTT.

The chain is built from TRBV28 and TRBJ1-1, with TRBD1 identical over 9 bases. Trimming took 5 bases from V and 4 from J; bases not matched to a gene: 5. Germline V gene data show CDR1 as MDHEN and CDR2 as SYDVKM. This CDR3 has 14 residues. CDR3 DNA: TGTGCCAGCAGTCCGGGACAGGGTGGCACTGAAGCTTTCTTT. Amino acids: CASSPGQGGTEAFF.

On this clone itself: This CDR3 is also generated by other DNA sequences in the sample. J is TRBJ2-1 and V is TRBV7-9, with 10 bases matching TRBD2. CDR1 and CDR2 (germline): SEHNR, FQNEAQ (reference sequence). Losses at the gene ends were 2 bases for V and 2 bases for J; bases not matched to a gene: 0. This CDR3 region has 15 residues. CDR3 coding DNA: TGTGCCAGCAGCTTAACTAGCGGGGCCTACAATGAGCAGTTCTTC. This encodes CASSLTSGAYNEQFF. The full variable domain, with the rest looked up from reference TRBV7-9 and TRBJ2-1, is DTGVSQNPRHKITKRGQNVTFRCDPISEHNRLYWYRQTLGQGPEFLTYFQNEAQLEKSRLLSDRFSAERPKGSFSTLEIQRTEQGDSAMYLCASSLTSGAYNEQFFGPGTRLTVL.

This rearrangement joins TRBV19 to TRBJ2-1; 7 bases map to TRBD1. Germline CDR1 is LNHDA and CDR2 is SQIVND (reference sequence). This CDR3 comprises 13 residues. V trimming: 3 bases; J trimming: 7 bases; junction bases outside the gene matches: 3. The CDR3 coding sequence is TGTGCCAGTAGTATTATGGGACAGAATGAGCAGTTCTTC. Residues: CASSIMGQNEQFF.

Here the CDR3 reads CASSESTRDGGTETQYF. The CDR3 DNA follows: TGCGCCAGCAGTGAGTCGACGAGGGATGGGGGCACAGAGACCCAGTACTTC. The chain joins TRBV10-2 to TRBJ2-5; possible D gene TRBD1, 6 bases. Per germline, CDR1 WSHSY and CDR2 SAAADI. V gave up 0 bases and J gave up 4 bases, with 18 bases separating them. The CDR3 has 17 amino acids.

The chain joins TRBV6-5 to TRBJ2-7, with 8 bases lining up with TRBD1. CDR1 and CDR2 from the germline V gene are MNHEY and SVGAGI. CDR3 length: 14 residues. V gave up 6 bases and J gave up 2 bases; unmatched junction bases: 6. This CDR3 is CASRSRGPTYEQYF. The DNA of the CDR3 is TGTGCCAGCAGATCCAGGGGGCCTACCTACGAGCAGTACTTC.

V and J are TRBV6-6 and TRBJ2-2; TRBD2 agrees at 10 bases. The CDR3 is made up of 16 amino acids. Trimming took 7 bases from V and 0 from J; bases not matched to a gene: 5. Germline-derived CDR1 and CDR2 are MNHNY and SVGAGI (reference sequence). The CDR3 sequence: CASTRGLAANTGELFF. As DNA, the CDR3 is TGTGCCAGCACCCGAGGACTAGCGGCGAACACCGGGGAGCTGTTTTTT.

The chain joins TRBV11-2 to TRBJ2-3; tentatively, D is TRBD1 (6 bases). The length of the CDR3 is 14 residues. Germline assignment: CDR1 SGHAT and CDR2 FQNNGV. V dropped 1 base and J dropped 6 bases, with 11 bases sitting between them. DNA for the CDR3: TGTGCCAGCAGCTTAGGGGGAACAGGGGATACGCAGTATTTT. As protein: CASSLGGTGDTQYF.

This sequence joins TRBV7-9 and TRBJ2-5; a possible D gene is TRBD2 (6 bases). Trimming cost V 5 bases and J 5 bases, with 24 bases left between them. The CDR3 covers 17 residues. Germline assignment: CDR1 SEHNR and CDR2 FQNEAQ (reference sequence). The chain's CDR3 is CASSVFRTNNLKETQYF. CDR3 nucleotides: TGTGCCAGCAGCGTGTTCCGGACTAACAACCTCAAGGAGACCCAGTACTTC. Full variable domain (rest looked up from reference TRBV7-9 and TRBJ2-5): DTGVSQNPRHKITKRGQNVTFRCDPISEHNRLYWYRQTLGQGPEFLTYFQNEAQLEKSRLLSDRFSAERPKGSFSTLEIQRTEQGDSAMYLCASSVFRTNNLKETQYFGPGTRLLVL.

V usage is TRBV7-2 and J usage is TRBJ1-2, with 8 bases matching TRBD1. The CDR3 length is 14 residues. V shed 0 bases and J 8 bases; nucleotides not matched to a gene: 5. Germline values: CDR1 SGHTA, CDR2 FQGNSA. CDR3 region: CASSLARQGNGYTF. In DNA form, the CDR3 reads TGTGCCAGCAGCTTAGCTCGACAGGGGAACGGCTACACCTTC.

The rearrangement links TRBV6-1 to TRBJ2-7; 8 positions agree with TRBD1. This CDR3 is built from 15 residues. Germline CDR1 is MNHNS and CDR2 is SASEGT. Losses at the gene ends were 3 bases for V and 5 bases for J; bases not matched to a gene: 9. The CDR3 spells CASSEGTGGGHEQYF. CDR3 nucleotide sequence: TGTGCCAGCAGTGAGGGGACAGGTGGGGGCCACGAGCAGTACTTC.

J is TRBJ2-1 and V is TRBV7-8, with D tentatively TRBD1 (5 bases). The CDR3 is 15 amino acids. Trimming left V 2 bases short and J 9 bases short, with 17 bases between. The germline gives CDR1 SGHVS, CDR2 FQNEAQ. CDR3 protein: CASSLWVTRAAEQFF. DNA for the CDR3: TGTGCCAGCAGCTTATGGGTGACCAGGGCGGCTGAGCAGTTCTTC. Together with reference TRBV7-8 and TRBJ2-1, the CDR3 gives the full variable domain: GAGVSQSPRYKVAKRGQDVALRCDPISGHVSLFWYQQALGQGPEFLTYFQNEAQLDKSGLPSDRFFAERPEGSVSTLKIQRTQQEDSAVYLCASSLWVTRAAEQFFGPGTRLTVL.

The CDR3 DNA sequence: TGTGCCAGCAGCTCCCGAAACAGGGCCGGAGATACGCAGTATTTT. Translating gives CASSSRNRAGDTQYF. The chain links TRBV7-9 to TRBJ2-3; tentative D call: TRBD1 (6 bases). V was clipped by 4 bases and J by 5 bases, with 16 bases between them. The CDR3 has 15 residues. In germline, CDR1 is SEHNR, CDR2 FQNEAQ (reference sequence).

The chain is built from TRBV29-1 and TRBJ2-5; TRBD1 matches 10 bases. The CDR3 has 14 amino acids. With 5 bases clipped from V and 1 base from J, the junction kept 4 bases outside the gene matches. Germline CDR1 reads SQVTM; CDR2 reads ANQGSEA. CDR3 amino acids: CSVTRTGGQETQYF. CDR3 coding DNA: TGCAGCGTTACCAGGACAGGGGGCCAAGAGACCCAGTACTTC. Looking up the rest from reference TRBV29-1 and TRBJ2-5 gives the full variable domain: SAVISQKPSRDICQRGTSLTIQCQVDSQVTMMFWYRQQPGQSLTLIATANQGSEATYESGFVIDKFPISRPNLTFSTLTVSNMSPEDSSIYLCSVTRTGGQETQYFGPGTRLLVL.

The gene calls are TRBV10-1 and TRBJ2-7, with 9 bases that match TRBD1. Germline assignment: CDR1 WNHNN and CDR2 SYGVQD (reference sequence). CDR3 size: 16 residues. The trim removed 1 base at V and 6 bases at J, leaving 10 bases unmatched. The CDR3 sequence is CASSELLGTGFFEQYF. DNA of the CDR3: TGCGCCAGCAGTGAGTTACTCGGGACAGGGTTTTTCGAGCAGTACTTC.

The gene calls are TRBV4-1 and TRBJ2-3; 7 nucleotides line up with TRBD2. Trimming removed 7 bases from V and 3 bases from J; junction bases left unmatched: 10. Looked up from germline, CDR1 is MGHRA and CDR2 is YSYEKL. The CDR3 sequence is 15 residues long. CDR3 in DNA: TGCGCCAGCACGACGGGGGGTTTGAGTACAGATACGCAGTATTTT. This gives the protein CASTTGGLSTDTQYF.

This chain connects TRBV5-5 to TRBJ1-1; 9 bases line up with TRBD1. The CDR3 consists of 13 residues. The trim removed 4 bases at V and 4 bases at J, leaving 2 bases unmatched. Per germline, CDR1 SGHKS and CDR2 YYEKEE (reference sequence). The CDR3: CASSPGQGTEAFF. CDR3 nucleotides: TGTGCCAGCAGCCCGGGACAGGGCACTGAAGCTTTCTTT.

This CDR3 reads CASSQRRADTQYF. CDR3 bases: TGCGCCAGCAGCCAGCGGAGGGCAGATACGCAGTATTTT. The rearrangement links TRBV4-3 to TRBJ2-3; D might be TRBD2 (6 bases). CDR1 and CDR2 (germline): LGHNA, YSLEER. The CDR3 consists of 13 residues. Trimming took 3 bases from V and 4 from J, leaving 8 bases between them.

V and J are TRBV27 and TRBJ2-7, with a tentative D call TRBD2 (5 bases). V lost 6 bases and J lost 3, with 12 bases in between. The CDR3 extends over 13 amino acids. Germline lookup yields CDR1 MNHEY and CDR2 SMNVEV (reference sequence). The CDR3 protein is CASSPDGGYEQYV. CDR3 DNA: TGTGCCAGCAGCCCCGATGGAGGCTACGAGCAGTACGTC.

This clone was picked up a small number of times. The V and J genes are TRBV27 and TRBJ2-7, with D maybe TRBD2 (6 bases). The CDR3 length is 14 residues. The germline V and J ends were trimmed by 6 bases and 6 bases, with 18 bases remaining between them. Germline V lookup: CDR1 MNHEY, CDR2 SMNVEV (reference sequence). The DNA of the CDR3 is TGTGCCAGCAGGCCACGGGGGAATCGCGCCGAGCAGTACGTC. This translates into CASRPRGNRAEQYV.

CDR3 DNA: TGTGCCAGCAGTGTCGGACTAGCGGGAGGGCATCGCACAGATACGCAGTATTTT. The encoded protein is CASSVGLAGGHRTDTQYF. The chain links TRBV25-1 to TRBJ2-3; 15 positions match TRBD2. The CDR3 extends over 18 amino acids. Germline CDR1 is MGHDK and CDR2 is SYGVNS. Unmatched junction bases numbered 6, after V lost 4 bases and J lost 1 base.

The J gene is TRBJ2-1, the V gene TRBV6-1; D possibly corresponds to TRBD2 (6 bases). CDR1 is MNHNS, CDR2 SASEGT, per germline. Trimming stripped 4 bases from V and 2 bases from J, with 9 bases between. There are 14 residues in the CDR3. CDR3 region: CASSAGGAYNEQFF. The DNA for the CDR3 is TGTGCCAGCAGTGCCGGGGGAGCCTACAATGAGCAGTTCTTC.